This paragraph reports one T cell receptor beta chain. The data originate from a study of blood T cell repertoires in COVID-19. Study as a whole: PBMCs, B-cell-depleted T cells, or T cells provided the cDNA or gDNA that made up the material.

Repertoires were generated with immunoSEQ multiplex PCR, while TCRdb's copy carries only in-frame clones and drops some. The data contain around 160,000 clones, 80% to 95% of them singletons. CDR3 length equals 15 residues. J lost 8 bases, V lost 3 bases, and 10 bases had no gene match. Germline lookup yields CDR1 LGHDT and CDR2 YNNKEL (reference sequence). This clonotype was obtained from a woman aged 55-69 years with COVID-19, enrolled during active disease. The rearrangement joins TRBV3-1 (or the pseudogene TRBV3-2) to TRBJ1-2, with TRBD1 identical over 9 bases. Sequenced sample: peripheral blood. The CDR3 nucleotides are TGTGCCAGCAGCCAGCCGGGACAGGGTACCCCAGGCTACACCTTC. Its protein is CASSQPGQGTPGYTF.